The 11 T cell receptor beta chains given below trace back to one sample, sequenced in a study of CD8+ T cells in alopecia areata. Following extraction, RNA underwent reverse transcription to cDNA, which served as the sequencing template. The protocol was immunoSEQ multiplex PCR, while the TCRdb copy is restricted to in-frame clones and leaves out a portion. The sample includes about 200,000 clones, approximately 53% of them seen just once. The material sequenced was CD8+ T cells sorted from blood. All receptors derive from a human donor in good health.

CDR3 sequence reads: CASSLAGTDTQYF. CDR3 DNA: TGTGCCAGCTCCCTAGCGGGCACAGATACGCAGTATTTT. The V gene is TRBV21-1, the J gene TRBJ2-3; TRBD2 is the table's D call, not checked against the DNA. TRBV21-1 is reported as a pseudogene. There are 13 residues in the CDR3.

The rearrangement uses TRBV13 and TRBJ2-5, with D tentatively TRBD2 (7 bases). The CDR3 loop spans 16 amino acids. V lost 6 bases and J lost 3, with 20 bases in between. Germline V gene data show CDR1 as PRHDT and CDR2 as FYEKMQ (reference sequence). CDR3 in DNA: TGTGCCAGCAGACCCTCGGGGAGGGGGAAAGAAGAGACCCAGTACTTC. Its translation is CASRPSGRGKEETQYF.

The chain links TRBV29-1 to TRBJ2-7, with D possibly being TRBD1 (6 bases). The germline gives CDR1 SQVTM, CDR2 ANQGSEA. This CDR3 contains 11 residues. Trimming stripped 4 bases from V and 4 bases from J, with 8 bases between. CDR3: CSVGTEYEQYF. The CDR3 bases are TGCAGCGTTGGGACAGAATACGAGCAGTACTTC.

This clone has only a few counts. The V call is TRBV29-1, the J call TRBJ2-5; 8 bases agree with TRBD1. The CDR3 loop spans 14 amino acids. The germline V gene encodes CDR1 SQVTM and CDR2 ANQGSEA. After removal of 5 bases from V and 2 bases from J, the junction contained 7 bases not matched to a gene. CDR3 DNA: TGCAGCGTTACCACGGGACAGGAGCAAGAGACCCAGTACTTC. Translated: CSVTTGQEQETQYF.

The chain employs TRBV9 and TRBJ1-4; D is ambiguous. Germline assignment: CDR1 SGDLS and CDR2 YYNGEE. The CDR3 covers 16 residues. Trimming pared 0 bases from V and 4 bases from J, leaving 13 bases between. CDR3 bases: TGTGCCAGCAGCGTAGGAGCCGAGACACTTAATGAAAAACTGTTTTTT. Protein: CASSVGAETLNEKLFF.

The chain carries TRBV10-3 and TRBJ1-5, with D unclear. Looked up from germline, CDR1 is ENHRY and CDR2 is SYGVKD. Deletions cut 6 bases from V and 6 bases from J, with 15 bases between. The CDR3 contains 14 residues. The CDR3 here is CAIRRANTPQPQHF. The CDR3, as DNA: TGTGCCATCAGGCGGGCCAATACGCCTCAGCCCCAGCATTTT.

A remark on this clone: This specimen includes other DNA sequences encoding the same CDR3. The chain is built from TRBV27 and TRBJ2-7; TRBD1 matches 10 bases. V was clipped by 4 bases and J by 2 bases; unmatched bases: 2. The germline V gene has CDR1 MNHEY and CDR2 SMNVEV (reference sequence). The CDR3 runs to 14 residues. The CDR3, as DNA: TGTGCCAGCAGTTCGGGACAGGGGCCCTACGAGCAGTACTTC. Residues: CASSSGQGPYEQYF.

The chain recombines TRBV9 with TRBJ1-2, with 8 bases aligning to TRBD1. CDR1 SGDLS and CDR2 YYNGEE come from the germline V gene. With 3 bases clipped from V and 7 bases from J, the junction kept 8 bases outside the gene matches. The CDR3 contains 14 residues. CDR3 in amino acids: CASSAGTGGSGYTF. For the CDR3, the DNA is TGTGCCAGCAGCGCCGGGACAGGTGGTTCTGGCTACACCTTC.

The CDR3 here is CASSSPLRTDTQYF. The CDR3 DNA reads TGTGCCAGCAGCTCCCCCTTAAGGACAGATACGCAGTATTTT. This chain connects TRBV5-5 to TRBJ2-3; D is unresolved. In germline, CDR1 is SGHKS, CDR2 YYEKEE (reference sequence). There are 14 residues in the CDR3. Trimming removed 3 bases from V and 3 bases from J, with 11 bases in between.

The chain recombines TRBV9 with TRBJ1-2; no definite D call. Germline V gene data show CDR1 as SGDLS and CDR2 as YYNGEE. V was shortened by 4 bases and J by 6 bases, with 19 bases between the two germline ends. The CDR3 sequence is 15 residues long. CDR3 region: CASSLGDPPGNGYTF. In DNA, the CDR3 is TGTGCCAGCAGCCTTGGTGATCCTCCAGGCAATGGCTACACCTTC.

This chain links TRBV30 with TRBJ2-7, with a possible D match to TRBD2 (7 bases). Trimming took 7 bases from V and 6 from J, leaving 22 bases between them. The CDR3 is 14 amino acids. Germline lookup yields CDR1 GTSNPN and CDR2 SVGIG (reference sequence). This CDR3 reads CALWGGPSGFEQYF. The CDR3 region has the DNA TGTGCCTTGTGGGGGGGCCCTTCGGGATTCGAGCAGTACTTC.